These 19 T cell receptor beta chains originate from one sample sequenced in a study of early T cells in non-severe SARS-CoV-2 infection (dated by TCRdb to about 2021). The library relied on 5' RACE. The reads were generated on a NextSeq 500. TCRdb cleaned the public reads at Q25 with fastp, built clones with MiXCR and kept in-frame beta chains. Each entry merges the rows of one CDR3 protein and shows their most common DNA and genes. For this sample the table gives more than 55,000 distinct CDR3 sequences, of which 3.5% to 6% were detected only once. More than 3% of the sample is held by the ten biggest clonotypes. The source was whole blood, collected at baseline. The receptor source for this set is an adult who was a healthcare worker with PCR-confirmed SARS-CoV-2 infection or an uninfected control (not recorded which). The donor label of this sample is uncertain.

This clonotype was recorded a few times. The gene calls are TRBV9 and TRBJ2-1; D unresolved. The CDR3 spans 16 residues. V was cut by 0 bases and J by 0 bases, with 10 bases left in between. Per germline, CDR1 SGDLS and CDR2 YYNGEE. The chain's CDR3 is CASSVVGRTSYNEQFF. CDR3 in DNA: TGTGCCAGCAGCGTAGTTGGGCGTACCTCCTACAATGAGCAGTTCTTC.

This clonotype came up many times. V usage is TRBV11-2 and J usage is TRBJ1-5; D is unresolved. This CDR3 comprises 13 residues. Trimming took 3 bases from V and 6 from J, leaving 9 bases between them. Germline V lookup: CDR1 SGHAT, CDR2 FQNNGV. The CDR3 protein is CASSFTGSQPQHF. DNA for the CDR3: TGTGCCAGCAGCTTTACGGGGAGTCAGCCCCAGCATTTT.

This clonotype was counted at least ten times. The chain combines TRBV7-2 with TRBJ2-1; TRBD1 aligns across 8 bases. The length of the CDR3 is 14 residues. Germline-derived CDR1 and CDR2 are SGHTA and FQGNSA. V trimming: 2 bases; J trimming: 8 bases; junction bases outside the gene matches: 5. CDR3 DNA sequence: TGTGCCAGCAGCTTAATGGACAGGGATTATGAGCAGTTCTTC. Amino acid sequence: CASSLMDRDYEQFF.

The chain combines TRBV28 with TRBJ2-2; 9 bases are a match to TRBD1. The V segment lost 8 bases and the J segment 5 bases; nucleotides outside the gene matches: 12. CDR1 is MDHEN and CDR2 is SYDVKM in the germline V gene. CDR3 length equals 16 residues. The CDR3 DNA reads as TGTGCCAGCCTTACCCGGGACAGGGAGGATACCGGGGAGCTGTTTTTT. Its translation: CASLTRDREDTGELFF.

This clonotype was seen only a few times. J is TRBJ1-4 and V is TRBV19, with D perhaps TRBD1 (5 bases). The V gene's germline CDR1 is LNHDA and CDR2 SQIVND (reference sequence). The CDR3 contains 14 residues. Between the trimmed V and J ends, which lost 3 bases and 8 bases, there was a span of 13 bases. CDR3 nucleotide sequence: TGTGCCAGTAGTATGGGACGGCCGAAGGAAAAACTGTTTTTT. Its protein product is CASSMGRPKEKLFF.

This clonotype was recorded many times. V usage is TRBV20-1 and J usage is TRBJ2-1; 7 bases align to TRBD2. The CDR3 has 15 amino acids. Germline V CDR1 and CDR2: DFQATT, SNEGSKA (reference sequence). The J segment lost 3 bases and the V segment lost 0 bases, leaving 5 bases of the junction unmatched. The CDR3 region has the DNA TGCAGTGCTAGAGATGAGGGGACTAACTACAATGAGCAGTTCTTC. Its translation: CSARDEGTNYNEQFF.

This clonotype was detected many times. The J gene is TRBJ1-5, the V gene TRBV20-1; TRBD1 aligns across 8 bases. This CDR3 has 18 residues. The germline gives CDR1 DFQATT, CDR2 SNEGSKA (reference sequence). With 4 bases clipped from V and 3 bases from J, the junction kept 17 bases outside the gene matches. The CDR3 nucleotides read TGCAGTGCTACCGCCCTGACAGGACAGGGTGTATTCAATCAGCCCCAGCATTTT. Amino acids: CSATALTGQGVFNQPQHF.

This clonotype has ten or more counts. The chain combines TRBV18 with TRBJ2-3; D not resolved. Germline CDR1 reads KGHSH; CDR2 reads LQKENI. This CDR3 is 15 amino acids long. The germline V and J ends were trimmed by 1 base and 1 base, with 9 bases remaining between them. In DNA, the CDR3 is TGTGCCAGCTCACCACGTGGCGGAGGCACAGATACGCAGTATTTT. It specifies CASSPRGGGTDTQYF.

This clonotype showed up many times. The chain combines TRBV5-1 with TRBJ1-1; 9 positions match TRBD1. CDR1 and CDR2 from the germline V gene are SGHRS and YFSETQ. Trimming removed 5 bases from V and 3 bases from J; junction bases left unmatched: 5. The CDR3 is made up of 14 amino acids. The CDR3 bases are TGCGCCAGCAGTGGGACAGGGATAGACACTGAAGCTTTCTTT. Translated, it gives CASSGTGIDTEAFF.

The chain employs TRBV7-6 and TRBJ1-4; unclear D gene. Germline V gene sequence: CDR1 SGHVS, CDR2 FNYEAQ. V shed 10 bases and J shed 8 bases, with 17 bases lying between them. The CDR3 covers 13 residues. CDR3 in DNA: TGTGCCACATCCTACGCCCCGGGGGAAAAACTGTTTTTT. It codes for CATSYAPGEKLFF.

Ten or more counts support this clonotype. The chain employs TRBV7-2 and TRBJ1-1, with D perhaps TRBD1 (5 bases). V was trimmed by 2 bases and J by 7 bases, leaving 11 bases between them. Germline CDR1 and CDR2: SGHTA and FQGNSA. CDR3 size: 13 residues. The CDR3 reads CASSLRDLGEAFF. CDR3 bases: TGTGCCAGCAGCTTACGGGACTTGGGTGAAGCTTTCTTT. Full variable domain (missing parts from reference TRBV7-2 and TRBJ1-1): GAGVSQSPSNKVTEKGKDVELRCDPISGHTALYWYRQSLGQGLEFLIYFQGNSAPDKSGLPSDRFSAERTGGSVSTLTIQRTQQEDSAVYLCASSLRDLGEAFFGQGTRLTVV.

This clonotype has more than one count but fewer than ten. CDR3 nucleotide sequence: TGTGCCAGCAGTTTATTCGATAGCGGGGGGCCGTTACTTTCTTTCTACAATGAGCAGTTCTTC. This gives the protein CASSLFDSGGPLLSFYNEQFF. The chain is built from TRBV28 and TRBJ2-1, with 10 bases lining up with TRBD2. Germline CDR1 is MDHEN and CDR2 is SYDVKM. After removal of 1 base from V and 3 bases from J, the junction contained 18 bases not matched to a gene. The CDR3 runs 21 residues.

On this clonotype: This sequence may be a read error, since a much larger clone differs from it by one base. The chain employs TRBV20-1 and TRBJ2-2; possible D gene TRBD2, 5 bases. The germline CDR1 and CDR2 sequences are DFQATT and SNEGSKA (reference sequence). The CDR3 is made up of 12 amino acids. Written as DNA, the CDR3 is TGCAGTGCCGCGAGAAACACCGGGGAGCTGTTATTT. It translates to CSAARNTGELLF.

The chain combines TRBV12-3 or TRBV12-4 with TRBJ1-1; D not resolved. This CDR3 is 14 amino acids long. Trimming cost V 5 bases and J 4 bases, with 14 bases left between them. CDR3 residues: CASSPLERSTEAFF. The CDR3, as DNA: TGTGCCAGCAGTCCCCTCGAGCGAAGCACTGAAGCTTTCTTT.

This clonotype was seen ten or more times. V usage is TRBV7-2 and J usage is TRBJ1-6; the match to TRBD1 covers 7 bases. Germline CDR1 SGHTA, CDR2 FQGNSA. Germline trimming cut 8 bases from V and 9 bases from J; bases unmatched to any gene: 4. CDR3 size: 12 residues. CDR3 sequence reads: CASGDSSSPLHF. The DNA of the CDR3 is TGTGCCAGCGGGGACAGTAGTTCACCCCTCCACTTT.

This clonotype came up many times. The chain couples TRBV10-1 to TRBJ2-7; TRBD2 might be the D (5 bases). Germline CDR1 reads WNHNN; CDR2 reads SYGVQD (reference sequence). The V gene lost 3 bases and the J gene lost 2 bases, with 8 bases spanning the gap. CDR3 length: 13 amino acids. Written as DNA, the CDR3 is TGCGCCAGCAGTGATTCGGGAACCTACGAGCAGTACTTC. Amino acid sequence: CASSDSGTYEQYF.

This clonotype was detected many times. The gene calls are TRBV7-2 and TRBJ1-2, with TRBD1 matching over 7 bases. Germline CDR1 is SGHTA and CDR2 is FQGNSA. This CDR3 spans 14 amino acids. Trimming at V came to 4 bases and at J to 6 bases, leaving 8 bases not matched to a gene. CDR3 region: CASSSLQGRDGYTF. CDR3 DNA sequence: TGTGCCAGCAGCTCCTTACAGGGGAGGGATGGCTACACCTTC.

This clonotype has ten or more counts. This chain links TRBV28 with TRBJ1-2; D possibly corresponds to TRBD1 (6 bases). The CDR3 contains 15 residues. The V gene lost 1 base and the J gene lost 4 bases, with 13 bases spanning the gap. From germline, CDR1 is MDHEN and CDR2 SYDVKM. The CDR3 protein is CASSLSTGLSYGYTF. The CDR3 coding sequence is TGTGCCAGCAGTTTATCGACAGGCCTGAGCTATGGCTACACCTTC.

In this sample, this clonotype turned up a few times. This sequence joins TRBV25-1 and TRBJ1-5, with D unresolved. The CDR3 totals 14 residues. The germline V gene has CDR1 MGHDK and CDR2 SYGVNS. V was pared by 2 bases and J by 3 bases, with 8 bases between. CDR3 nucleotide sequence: TGTGCCAGCAGTGAAACGGACTTCAATCAGCCCCAGCATTTT. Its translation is CASSETDFNQPQHF.